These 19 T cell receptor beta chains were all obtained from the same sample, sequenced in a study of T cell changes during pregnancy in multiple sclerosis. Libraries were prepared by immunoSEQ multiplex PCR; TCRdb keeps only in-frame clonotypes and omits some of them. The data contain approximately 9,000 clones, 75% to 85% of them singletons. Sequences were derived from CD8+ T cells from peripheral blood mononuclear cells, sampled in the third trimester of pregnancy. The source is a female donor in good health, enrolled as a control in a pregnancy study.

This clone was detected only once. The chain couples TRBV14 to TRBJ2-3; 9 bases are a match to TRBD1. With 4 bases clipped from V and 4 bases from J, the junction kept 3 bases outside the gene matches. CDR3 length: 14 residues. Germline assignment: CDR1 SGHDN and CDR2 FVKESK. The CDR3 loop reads CASSPDRGPDTQYF. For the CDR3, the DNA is TGTGCCAGCAGCCCGGACAGGGGACCAGATACGCAGTATTTT.

The CDR3 nucleotides read TGTGCCAGCAGTGAAGTGGGGACAGGGGGGAGCCCCCAGCATTTT. This sequence encodes CASSEVGTGGSPQHF. This sequence joins TRBV6-1 and TRBJ1-5, with 11 bases matching TRBD1. The germline V gene encodes CDR1 MNHNS and CDR2 SASEGT. This CDR3 spans 15 amino acids. Trimming cost V 1 base and J 10 bases; bases outside gene matches: 6.

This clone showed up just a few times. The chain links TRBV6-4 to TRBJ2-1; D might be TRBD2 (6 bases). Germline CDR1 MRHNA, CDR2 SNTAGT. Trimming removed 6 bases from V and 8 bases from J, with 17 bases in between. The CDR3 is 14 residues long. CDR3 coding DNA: TGTGCCAGCAGCCAAACCACTAGCAACGATGAGCAGTTCTTC. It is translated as CASSQTTSNDEQFF.

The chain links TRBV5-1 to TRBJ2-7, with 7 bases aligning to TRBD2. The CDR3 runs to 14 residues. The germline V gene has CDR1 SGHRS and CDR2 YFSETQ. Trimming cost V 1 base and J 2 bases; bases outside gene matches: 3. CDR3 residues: CASSLTSAAYEQYF. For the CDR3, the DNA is TGCGCCAGCAGCTTGACTAGCGCTGCCTACGAGCAGTACTTC. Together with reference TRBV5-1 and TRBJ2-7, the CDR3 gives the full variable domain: KAGVTQTPRYLIKTRGQQVTLSCSPISGHRSVSWYQQTPGQGLQFLFEYFSETQRNKGNFPGRFSGRQFSNSRSEMNVSTLELGDSALYLCASSLTSAAYEQYFGPGTRLTVT.

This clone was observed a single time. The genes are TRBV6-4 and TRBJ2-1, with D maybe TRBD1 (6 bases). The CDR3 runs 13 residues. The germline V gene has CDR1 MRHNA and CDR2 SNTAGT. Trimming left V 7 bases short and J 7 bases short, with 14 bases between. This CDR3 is CASKVRQGNEQFF. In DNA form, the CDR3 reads TGTGCCAGCAAGGTCAGGCAGGGGAATGAGCAGTTCTTC.

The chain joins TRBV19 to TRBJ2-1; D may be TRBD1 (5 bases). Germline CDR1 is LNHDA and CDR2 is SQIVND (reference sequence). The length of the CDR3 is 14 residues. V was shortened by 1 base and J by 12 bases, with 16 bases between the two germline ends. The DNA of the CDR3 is TGTGCCAGTAGTATAGGGGCCAGGGTCCTTGGGCAGTTCTTC. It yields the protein CASSIGARVLGQFF.

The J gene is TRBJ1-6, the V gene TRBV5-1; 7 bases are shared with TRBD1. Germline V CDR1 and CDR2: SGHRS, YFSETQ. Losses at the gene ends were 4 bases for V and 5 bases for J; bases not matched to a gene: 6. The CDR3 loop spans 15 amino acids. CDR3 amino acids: CASSPGTANNSPLHF. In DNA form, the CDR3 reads TGCGCCAGCAGCCCTGGGACAGCTAATAATTCACCCCTCCACTTT.

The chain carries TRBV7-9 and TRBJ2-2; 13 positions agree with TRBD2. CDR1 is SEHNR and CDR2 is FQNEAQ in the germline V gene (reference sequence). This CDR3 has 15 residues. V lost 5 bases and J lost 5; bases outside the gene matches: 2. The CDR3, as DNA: TGTGCCAGCAGCCGGGGACTAGCGGGGACCGGGGAGCTGTTTTTT. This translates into CASSRGLAGTGELFF.

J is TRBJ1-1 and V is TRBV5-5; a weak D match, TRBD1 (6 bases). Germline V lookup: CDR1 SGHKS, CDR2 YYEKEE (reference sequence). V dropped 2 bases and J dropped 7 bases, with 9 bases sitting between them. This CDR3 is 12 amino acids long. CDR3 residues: CASSFGQNEAFF. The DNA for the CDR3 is TGTGCCAGCAGCTTTGGACAGAATGAAGCTTTCTTT.

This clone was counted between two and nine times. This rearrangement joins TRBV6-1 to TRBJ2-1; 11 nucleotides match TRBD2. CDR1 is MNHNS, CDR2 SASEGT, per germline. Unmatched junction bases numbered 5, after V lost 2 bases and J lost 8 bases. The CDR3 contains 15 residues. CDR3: CASSEIAGGRDEQFF. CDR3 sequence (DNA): TGTGCCAGCAGTGAAATAGCGGGGGGGCGGGATGAGCAGTTCTTC.

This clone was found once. DNA for the CDR3: TGTGCCAGCAGCTCCAGGGGGACCGAGCAGTACTTC. It is translated as CASSSRGTEQYF. The chain recombines TRBV9 with TRBJ2-7, with 7 bases lining up with TRBD1. Trimming removed 4 bases from V and 6 bases from J; junction bases left unmatched: 4. Germline assignment: CDR1 SGDLS and CDR2 YYNGEE. The CDR3 has 12 amino acids.

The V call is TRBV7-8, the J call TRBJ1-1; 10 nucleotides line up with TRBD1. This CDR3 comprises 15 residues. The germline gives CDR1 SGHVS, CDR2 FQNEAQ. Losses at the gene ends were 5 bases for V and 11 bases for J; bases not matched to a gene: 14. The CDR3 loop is CASSQDPGQGRGAFF. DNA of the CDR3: TGTGCCAGCAGCCAAGACCCGGGACAGGGGAGAGGGGCTTTCTTT.

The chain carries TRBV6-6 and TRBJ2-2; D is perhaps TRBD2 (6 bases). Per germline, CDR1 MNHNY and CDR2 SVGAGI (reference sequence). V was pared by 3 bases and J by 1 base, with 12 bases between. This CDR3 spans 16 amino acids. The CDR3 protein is CASSYVAAKNTGELFF. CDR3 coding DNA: TGTGCCAGCAGTTATGTAGCGGCTAAGAACACCGGGGAGCTGTTTTTT.

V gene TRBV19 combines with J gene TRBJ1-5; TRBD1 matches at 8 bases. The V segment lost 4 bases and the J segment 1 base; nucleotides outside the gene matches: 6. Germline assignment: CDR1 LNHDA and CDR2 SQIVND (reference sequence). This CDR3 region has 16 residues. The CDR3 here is CASSRQGSKSNQPQHF. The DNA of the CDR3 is TGTGCCAGTAGTAGACAGGGGAGTAAGAGCAATCAGCCCCAGCATTTT.

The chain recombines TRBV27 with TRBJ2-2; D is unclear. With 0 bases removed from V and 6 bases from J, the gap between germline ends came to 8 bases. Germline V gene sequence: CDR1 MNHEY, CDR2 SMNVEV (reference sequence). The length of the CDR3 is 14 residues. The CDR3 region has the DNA TGTGCCAGCAGTTTATCCGTACTCTCCGGGGAGCTGTTTTTT. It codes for CASSLSVLSGELFF.

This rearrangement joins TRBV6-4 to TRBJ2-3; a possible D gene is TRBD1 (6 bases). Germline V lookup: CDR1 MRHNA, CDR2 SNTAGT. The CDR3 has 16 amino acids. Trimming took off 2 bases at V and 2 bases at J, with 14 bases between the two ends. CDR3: CASSDQPQGPTDTQYF. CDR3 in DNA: TGTGCCAGCAGTGACCAGCCACAGGGCCCCACAGATACGCAGTATTTT.

This CDR3 is CASSFGASYEQYF. The CDR3 nucleotides read TGTGCCAGCAGCTTTGGAGCCTCCTACGAGCAGTACTTC. The genes are TRBV13 and TRBJ2-7; unclear D gene. From germline, CDR1 is PRHDT and CDR2 FYEKMQ (reference sequence). Trimming cost V 3 bases and J 0 bases, with 6 bases left between them. CDR3 length: 13 residues.

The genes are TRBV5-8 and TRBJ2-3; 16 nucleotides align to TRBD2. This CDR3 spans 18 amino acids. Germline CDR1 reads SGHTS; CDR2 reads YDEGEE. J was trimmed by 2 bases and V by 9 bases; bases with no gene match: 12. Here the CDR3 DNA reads TGTGCCATGACCCCCGGGACTAGCGGGGGGGTCGCCACAGATACGCAGTATTTT. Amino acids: CAMTPGTSGGVATDTQYF.

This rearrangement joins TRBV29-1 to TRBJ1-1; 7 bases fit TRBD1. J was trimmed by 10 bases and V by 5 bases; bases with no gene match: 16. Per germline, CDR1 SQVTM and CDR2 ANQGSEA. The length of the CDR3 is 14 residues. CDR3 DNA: TGCAGCGTTAGGACCCGGGACAGCCATCGACGAGCTTTCTTT. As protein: CSVRTRDSHRRAFF.